Detailed here is one T cell receptor beta chain. Its antigen remains undetermined. Per-nucleotide qualities are absent, and no much larger clonotype sits a single base away. These data originate in a study of cytomegalovirus exposure and HLA in healthy donors (dated by TCRdb to between 2016 and 2019). Concerning the study at large: An earlier analysis of several hundred of the donors reported about 250 Gb of sequence data and 100 million to 140 million unique TCR beta sequences from roughly 180 million T cells. Roughly 300 gigabases of sequencing data and around 80 million unique TCR sequences made up an early release that covered 500 to 650 HLA-typed donors. Among the roughly 370 genotyped donors, around 81% belonged to the genetic ancestry cluster associated with self-reported Caucasian donors. The study aimed to test whether cataloging public T cell receptors could reveal signatures of past pathogen exposure. The T cell repertoires of under 700 subjects were profiled by immunosequencing and related to cytomegalovirus serostatus. In addition to the first cohort of roughly 700 subjects, a separate validation cohort of under 150 different subjects was used. The study combined high-throughput TCR immunosequencing, statistical association of individual TCRs with disease status, and machine learning to predict cytomegalovirus infection status. A later analysis re-analyzed previously published TCR beta repertoires from 666 donors and added high-resolution HLA genotyping to study TCR occurrence patterns. In the later analysis, no new phenotypic data were used to find candidate immune exposures; instead, reliance was placed on TCR beta sequences and their occurrence across donors. To decide whether each TCR beta V gene segment behaved as functional or pseudogenic, an earlier analysis of fewer than 750 of the donors relied on high-throughput TCR beta sequencing. Donor age, sex, ethnicity and CMV serostatus were compiled together with the repertoire data. A later genetic analysis took genome-wide SNP genotypes for about three fifths of the roughly 670 donors and used that subset as a discovery cohort. Every discovery cohort repertoire had been produced on one sequencing platform. HLA typing covered class I and class II loci at four-digit resolution. Typing coverage differed by locus: A, B, C, DRB1 and DQB1 were typed in about 620-630 donors, DQA1 in about 550, DPA1 in over 600, and DPB1 in just under 490. Because of strong linkage in the cohort, five DR-DQ haplotypes were treated as single units for association and clustering. Across around 400 genotyped donors of the cohort, an average of 235,054 unique TCR beta nucleotide sequences per donor were sequenced, and 15% to 20% of those sequences were non-productive.

Receptor amplification or capture employed the immunoSEQ multiplex PCR assay. The multiplex PCR relied on a mix of 60 forward primers for TCR Vbeta segments and 13 reverse primers for TCR Jbeta segments. The CDR3 region of rearranged TCR beta genes was amplified from genomic DNA by a multiplex PCR assay. Amplified TCR beta libraries were sequenced as 87-base-pair reads on the Illumina HiSeq System. The paper's data handling went like this. Across the 670 or so repertoires, a later analysis counted 78 million or so unique TCR beta chains, roughly 11 million of which were shared by at least two donors. To remove PCR and sequencing errors, raw reads were error-corrected and collapsed into unique sequences using a nearest-neighbor algorithm that merged closely related sequences. To assign V, D and J gene segments, CDR3 sequences were aligned to IMGT reference sequences. For a sequence to be retained, a match of at least six nucleotides to both a V gene segment and a J gene segment was required. Rearrangements were called productive when the CDR3 lacked stop codons and stayed in frame with V and J; all others were non-productive. Following IMGT convention, CDR3 was defined as the stretch from the second conserved V-encoded cysteine to the conserved J-encoded phenylalanine. The earlier analysis of about 590 of the donors excluded sequences that lacked an unambiguous match to a single V gene segment. In an earlier analysis of around 600 of the donors, V segments were called functional above 56.7% productive rearrangements and were called segregating when the between-donor standard deviation exceeded 5%. A statistical classification framework was built for diagnosing cytomegalovirus status from the catalog of TCR beta chain sequences. In a later analysis, TCR nucleotide sequences were compared against IMGT/GENE-DB human TR gene sequences so that V and J genes could be assigned. In a later analysis, CDR3 sequences and most-parsimonious VDJ recombination scenarios were assigned using the TCRdist pipeline. In a later analysis, each TCR beta chain was defined by its CDR3 amino acid sequence together with its V-gene family, and reads lacking a unique V-gene family were excluded. To address suspected cross-contamination and a sequencing artifact, a later analysis removed approximately 590 highly shared, low-generation-probability nucleotide sequences. A later analysis calculated a clonal expansion index for each public chain from normalized within-repertoire ranks of inferred template counts. In a later analysis, generation probabilities were computed using a VDJ recombination model fitted to out-of-frame rearrangements, and the results were checked against IGoR. In a later analysis, hypergeometric tests were used to score TCR-TCR, TCR-HLA and TCR-CMV co-occurrence, with a repertoire-size bias correction applied to TCR pairs. To estimate false discovery rates, a later analysis permuted the HLA or CMV assignments 20 times. In a later analysis, co-occurring TCRs were grouped with DBSCAN, and TCRdist sequence similarity was added when clustering was performed within HLA-allele-positive subsets. Repertoires with fewer than 30,000 or more than 120,000 public chains were left out of co-occurrence clustering, as were five repertoires with anomalous nucleotide sharing. TCRdb retrieved this table from immuneACCESS and kept in-frame rearrangements only. Not all clones are present; in checked studies, unresolved V genes account for under half, and no reason is known for the remainder. Clonal size and the V and J genes are those of that table, whereas D and trimming came from the DNA. The sample yields approximately 170,000 clones; 75% to 90% were counted once. 1% to 1.5% of the sample rests with the top ten.

The germline V gene sets CDR1 to SGHDN and CDR2 to FVKESK. The junction carries 5 bases between V and J, which are trimmed by 4 bases and 1 base respectively. Its CDR3 holds 13 amino acids, cysteine through phenylalanine. The CDR3 DNA has 39 bases and is translated from base 1. The cohort comprised several hundred healthy bone marrow donors. All cohort members were sampled while nominally healthy, although unrecorded immune exposures were likely present. The donor was CMV seronegative and was included in the group of hundreds of seronegative cohort members. A peripheral blood sample was collected from each donor, and TCR beta sequencing was performed on peripheral blood mononuclear cells. The Qiagen DNeasy Blood Extraction Kit was used to extract genomic DNA from the blood cell samples. Beyond this particular receptor, the publication reports: A cluster of highly shared sequence variants was judged likely to represent a technical artifact of the sequencing pipeline. A further reported finding was that TCR beta sequences accurately predicted the HLA-A and HLA-B alleles for most subjects in the first cohort. In a later genetic analysis, fewer N-insertions in productive TCRs were reported among donors in an Asian-associated ancestry cluster than the roughly 700-donor mean. The classifier was reported to diagnose cytomegalovirus status with high specificity and sensitivity in both the original cohort and the validation cohort. In vitro tests confirmed that a few of the cytomegalovirus-associated TCR beta chains recognize cytomegalovirus antigens. Presence/absence analyses assumed roughly uniform sequencing depth across donors, an assumption that may not hold. In a later analysis, HLA-associated TCR beta chains were found to be more clonally expanded and to have lower generation probabilities than equally common non-associated chains. According to a later analysis, most CMV-associated TCR beta chains appeared to be HLA-restricted, and the HLA associations seemed to be driven largely by CMV exposure. According to a later analysis, parvovirus B19, influenza, CMV and Epstein-Barr virus appeared linked to several top co-occurrence clusters. For the cohort, immune exposure information was limited to CMV serostatus. The cohort was sequenced for TCR beta chains only, and without alpha or paired-chain data the features that could be detected were limited. Strong co-occurrence of HLA alleles, especially DR and DQ, made assigning TCR associations to individual alleles difficult. Specific HLA alleles were associated with 16,951 TCR beta sequences at a false discovery rate of 0.05 in a later analysis. While some public TCRs were present in many individuals, most TCR sequences turned up only very rarely across donors. According to a later analysis, TCR association rates differed among HLA loci, with DRB1 alleles showing the most associated TCRs and HLA-C alleles showing the fewest. Linkage disequilibrium might explain the correlated functional status among segregating V segments, but an unknown experimental factor could not be excluded. The authors suggested that the approach could potentially be generalized to other disease states and immunological phenotypes. The 87-base-pair reads could not distinguish some IMGT-functional V segments, including TRBV6-2 and TRBV6-3, so those segments were excluded. Because HLA typing was missing for some donors at each locus, association tests included only the typed subset. An association between a missense DCLRE1C variant and V-gene and J-gene trimming of TCR beta chains was found in a later genetic analysis and replicated in an independent cohort. In the study, some 180 TCR beta chains were listed as associated with cytomegalovirus. Broadly in line with IMGT annotations, most TCR beta V segments showed up in productive rearrangements about 87% or about 30% of the time in an earlier analysis of under 700 of the donors. Because counts were too low, seventeen rarely observed V segments, including chromosome 9 orphons, were excluded from the earlier analysis of under 650 of the donors.

Material: PBMCs. The sequence was collected from a boy between 2 and 10 years old in good health and CMV-seronegative. The rearrangement joined TRBV14 to TRBJ2-4; a confident D gene designation cannot be given. The nucleotide sequence reads as follows: TGTGCCAGCAGCCCTCTCGCCAAAAACATTCAGTACTTC. Its amino acids are CASSPLAKNIQYF.